Below are 30 T cell receptor beta chains sequenced from a single sample in a study of T-cell reconstitution after alpha-beta-depleted transplantation in children. Unique molecular identifiers were incorporated during preparation of the TCRbeta library. TCRdb re-called the PCR reads through MiXCR, storing one row per CDR3 protein. This sample has about 980,000 distinct CDR3 sequences; 25% to 35% occur once, and the top ten carry 28%. This sample comprised PBMCs, mostly from graft donor cells, obtained 360 days after TCRalphabeta/CD19-depleted stem cell transplant. Source of these receptors: a boy less than two years old who had a stem cell transplant for SCID, so the T cells may come from the graft donor.

This sequence joins TRBV4-2 and TRBJ2-1; no reliable D call. Between the trimmed V and J ends, which lost 1 base and 7 bases, there was a span of 17 bases. Per the germline V gene, CDR1 is LGHNA and CDR2 is YNFKEQ. The CDR3 is 16 residues long. The CDR3 sequence: CASSQVGRVDSNEQFF. As DNA, the CDR3 is TGTGCCAGCAGCCAAGTAGGCCGGGTAGATTCGAATGAGCAGTTCTTC.

This clonotype was counted a few times. The chain carries TRBV20-1 and TRBJ1-1; TRBD1 aligns across 7 bases. Unmatched junction bases numbered 8, after V lost 3 bases and J lost 1 base. Germline loops: CDR1 DFQATT, CDR2 SNEGSKA (reference sequence). This CDR3 spans 15 amino acids. The CDR3 region is CSASSLDRRNTEAFF. CDR3 in DNA: TGCAGTGCTAGTTCCCTGGACAGGCGGAACACTGAAGCTTTCTTT.

The chain joins TRBV7-9 to TRBJ2-5; 8 bases line up with TRBD1. This CDR3 has 15 residues. Losses at the gene ends were 5 bases for V and 5 bases for J; bases not matched to a gene: 10. The germline gives CDR1 SEHNR, CDR2 FQNEAQ (reference sequence). The CDR3, as DNA: TGTGCCAGCAGCCCAACACAGGGGGTGTGGGAGACCCAGTACTTC. It translates to CASSPTQGVWETQYF.

V and J are TRBV9 and TRBJ2-1, with TRBD2 matching over 8 bases. The CDR3 is 16 residues long. Germline CDR1 SGDLS, CDR2 YYNGEE. V lost 1 base to trimming and J lost 8 bases; unmatched junction nucleotides: 11. CDR3 loop: CASSVRSPAGGYEQFF. The CDR3 DNA follows: TGTGCCAGCAGCGTAAGGTCCCCGGCGGGGGGTTATGAGCAGTTCTTC. The entire variable domain, with the rest obtained from reference TRBV9 and TRBJ2-1, is as follows: DSGVTQTPKHLITATGQRVTLRCSPRSGDLSVYWYQQSLDQGLQFLIQYYNGEERAKGNILERFSAQQFPDLHSELNLSSLELGDSALYFCASSVRSPAGGYEQFFGPGTRLTVL.

This clonotype was recorded many times. The chain has TRBV5-1 and TRBJ2-7; the match to TRBD1 covers 9 bases. Germline CDR1 is SGHRS and CDR2 is YFSETQ. This CDR3 has 16 amino acids. The V gene end was trimmed by 2 bases and the J gene end by 0 bases; junction bases not matched to a gene: 6. The CDR3 sequence is CASSLQGATSSYEQYF. The DNA for the CDR3 is TGCGCCAGCAGCTTACAGGGGGCGACTAGCTCCTACGAGCAGTACTTC.

This clonotype was observed a few times. This chain links TRBV6-1 with TRBJ2-6, with unresolved D. Trimming cost V 5 bases and J 1 base, with 9 bases left between them. Germline CDR1 is MNHNS and CDR2 is SASEGT. CDR3 length equals 15 residues. The CDR3 here is CASSPSASGANVLTF. In DNA, the CDR3 is TGTGCCAGCAGTCCGTCCGCATCTGGGGCCAACGTCCTGACTTTC.

The chain combines TRBV12-3 or TRBV12-4 with TRBJ2-1, with a tentative D call TRBD2 (6 bases). CDR3 size: 15 residues. Trimming shortened V by 5 bases and J by 2 bases, and 13 bases separated the two germline ends. CDR3 sequence reads: CASSPGAGTYNEQFF. CDR3 nucleotides: TGTGCCAGCAGTCCCGGGGCGGGAACCTACAATGAGCAGTTCTTC.

The rearrangement links TRBV6-5 to TRBJ2-1; TRBD1 agrees at 10 bases. With 2 bases clipped from V and 9 bases from J, the junction kept 10 bases outside the gene matches. Germline V lookup: CDR1 MNHEY, CDR2 SVGAGI. The CDR3 runs to 16 residues. CDR3 sequence reads: CASSYDGGQGSIEQFF. CDR3 coding DNA: TGTGCCAGCAGTTACGATGGGGGACAGGGGTCTATTGAGCAGTTCTTC.

The chain joins TRBV28 to TRBJ1-1; D is ambiguous. Germline CDR1 is MDHEN and CDR2 is SYDVKM. Trimming shortened V by 6 bases and J by 6 bases, and 5 bases separated the two germline ends. The CDR3 spans 10 residues. The DNA for the CDR3 is TGTGCCAGCAGCGGGGCTGAAGCTTTCTTT. Translating it yields CASSGAEAFF.

The rearrangement uses TRBV7-3 and TRBJ2-7, with a possible D match to TRBD1 (5 bases). CDR3 length: 14 amino acids. CDR1 and CDR2 (germline): SGHTA, FQGTGA. Trimming took 2 bases from V and 12 from J, leaving 20 bases between them. The CDR3 loop reads CASSLGPEGVLRYF. In nucleotides, the CDR3 is TGTGCCAGCAGCTTAGGCCCAGAAGGGGTGTTACGGTACTTC.

The rearrangement links TRBV7-2 to TRBJ1-1; D is possibly TRBD1 (5 bases). The length of the CDR3 is 15 residues. The germline CDR1 and CDR2 sequences are SGHTA and FQGNSA. Trimming pared 6 bases from V and 1 base from J, leaving 15 bases between. CDR3 nucleotide sequence: TGTGCCAGCAGTCGATGGACAATTGAGAACACTGAAGCTTTCTTT. Translation: CASSRWTIENTEAFF.

This chain links TRBV5-5 with TRBJ1-1; 8 nucleotides align to TRBD1. The CDR3 has 15 residues. Germline V CDR1 and CDR2: SGHKS, YYEKEE (reference sequence). The junction had 7 bases not matched to a gene; V was cut back by 4 bases and J by 2 bases. The CDR3 loop reads CASSRTGRDNTEAFF. CDR3 sequence (DNA): TGTGCCAGCAGCCGGACAGGGCGGGATAACACTGAAGCTTTCTTT.

V is TRBV5-1 and J is TRBJ2-3; 8 bases match TRBD2. Germline assignment: CDR1 SGHRS and CDR2 YFSETQ. CDR3 length: 21 residues. The trim removed 3 bases at V and 1 base at J, leaving 22 bases unmatched. CDR3 loop: CASSCINGGAIQFRRTDTQYF. CDR3 in DNA: TGCGCCAGCAGCTGCATCAACGGGGGGGCCATCCAATTTAGACGCACAGATACGCAGTATTTT.

This clonotype was counted a few times. J is TRBJ2-5 and V is TRBV7-9; D may be TRBD1 (5 bases). The CDR3 is made up of 14 amino acids. The V end lost 3 bases, the J end lost 2 bases, and 10 bases lay between the germline ends. Germline assignment: CDR1 SEHNR and CDR2 FQNEAQ (reference sequence). The CDR3 region has the DNA TGTGCCAGCAGCTTTAGCACAGGTCAAGAGACCCAGTACTTC. This sequence encodes CASSFSTGQETQYF.

This clonotype was picked up a small number of times. For the CDR3, the DNA is TGTGCCAGCAGCCCGCCAAGGCTCCCTTCCTACGAGCAGTACTTC. Translated, it gives CASSPPRLPSYEQYF. V is TRBV7-3 and J is TRBJ2-7, with D hard to call. Germline CDR1 and CDR2: SGHTA and FQGTGA. V was pared by 5 bases and J by 1 base, with 15 bases between. The CDR3 covers 15 residues. Full variable domain (outside the CDR3, taken from reference TRBV7-3 and TRBJ2-7): GAGVSQTPSNKVTEKGKYVELRCDPISGHTALYWYRQSLGQGPEFLIYFQGTGAADDSGLPNDRFFAVRPEGSVSTLKIQRTERGDSAVYLCASSPPRLPSYEQYFGPGTRLTVT.

In nucleotides, the CDR3 is TGTGCCAGCAGAGCAGGGGAACATAACACTGAAGCTTTCTTT. Amino acid sequence: CASRAGEHNTEAFF. The genes are TRBV12-3 or TRBV12-4 and TRBJ1-1, with D perhaps matching TRBD1 (6 bases). V lost 6 bases and J 2 bases, leaving 13 bases between the germline ends. The CDR3 runs 14 residues.

The J gene is TRBJ2-3, the V gene TRBV12-3 or TRBV12-4; 8 bases fit TRBD2. This CDR3 spans 15 amino acids. The V gene end was trimmed by 6 bases and the J gene end by 3 bases; junction bases not matched to a gene: 8. The CDR3 is CASRFSGAGTDTQYF. For the CDR3, the DNA is TGTGCCAGCAGATTTAGCGGGGCGGGGACAGATACGCAGTATTTT.

CDR3 in amino acids: CSARRSGRTDNEQFF. The CDR3 DNA follows: TGCAGTGCCCGAAGGTCGGGGAGGACGGACAATGAGCAGTTCTTC. The J gene is TRBJ2-1, the V gene TRBV20-1; possibly TRBD2 for D (6 bases). The CDR3 length is 15 residues. CDR1 DFQATT and CDR2 SNEGSKA come from the germline V gene (reference sequence). Trimming removed 6 bases at V and 5 bases at J, with 20 bases between.

The V and J genes are TRBV7-6 and TRBJ2-3, with D possibly being TRBD2 (6 bases). This CDR3 is 13 amino acids long. The V gene lost 3 bases and the J gene lost 5 bases, with 9 bases spanning the gap. Germline CDR1 is SGHVS and CDR2 is FNYEAQ. CDR3 sequence: CASSFMEGDTQYF. The CDR3 DNA reads as TGTGCCAGCAGCTTTATGGAGGGAGATACGCAGTATTTT. Based on the CDR3 plus reference TRBV7-6 and TRBJ2-3, the full variable domain is GAGVSQSPRYKVTKRGQDVALRCDPISGHVSLYWYRQALGQGPEFLTYFNYEAQQDKSGLPNDRFSAERPEGSISTLTIQRTEQRDSAMYRCASSFMEGDTQYFGPGTRLTVL.

The chain uses TRBV15 and TRBJ1-1; tentative D call: TRBD1 (5 bases). Trimming cost V 0 bases and J 7 bases, with 15 bases left between them. The CDR3 has 15 amino acids. From germline, CDR1 is LNHNV and CDR2 YYDKDF (reference sequence). The CDR3 is CATSRDLSGLGEAFF. CDR3 coding DNA: TGTGCCACCAGCAGAGATCTATCAGGGCTCGGTGAAGCTTTCTTT.

This clonotype appeared many times. The chain carries TRBV4-1 and TRBJ2-7; 7 bases match TRBD2. The CDR3 has 12 residues. The germline CDR1 and CDR2 sequences are MGHRA and YSYEKL. Losses at the gene ends were 10 bases for V and 6 bases for J; bases not matched to a gene: 9. Here the CDR3 DNA reads TGCGCCACCTCGGGACTAACATCCGAGCAGTACTTC. It codes for CATSGLTSEQYF.

J is TRBJ1-2 and V is TRBV4-1; 7 positions match TRBD1. Germline V gene sequence: CDR1 MGHRA, CDR2 YSYEKL. CDR3 length equals 18 residues. With V trimmed by 4 bases and J by 3 bases, 17 bases remained unmatched. The CDR3 loop is CASSLSKGQPSWDYGYTF. Written as DNA, the CDR3 is TGCGCCAGCAGCCTCTCCAAGGGACAGCCATCTTGGGACTATGGCTACACCTTC.

This clonotype was counted at least ten times. V and J are TRBV4-1 and TRBJ2-1; TRBD2 might be the D (6 bases). With 1 base removed from V and 8 bases from J, the gap between germline ends came to 15 bases. CDR3 size: 15 residues. Germline CDR1 MGHRA, CDR2 YSYEKL. In DNA form, the CDR3 reads TGCGCCAGCAGCCAAGGGAGCGGAGGGCGGGATGAGCAGTTCTTC. Translating it yields CASSQGSGGRDEQFF.

There are many counts of this clonotype. This chain uses TRBV4-1 with TRBJ2-5, with D hard to call. Trimming pared 0 bases from V and 2 bases from J, leaving 10 bases between. Germline assignment: CDR1 MGHRA and CDR2 YSYEKL. The CDR3 extends over 15 amino acids. The CDR3 loop is CASSQEWVGQETQYF. DNA of the CDR3: TGCGCCAGCAGCCAAGAATGGGTAGGGCAAGAGACCCAGTACTTC.

In regard to this clonotype: This may be a read error: a much more frequent sequence differs by one nucleotide. The rearrangement joins TRBV6-5 to TRBJ2-2, with 9 bases lining up with TRBD1. CDR1 is MNHEY and CDR2 is SVGAGI in the germline V gene. The CDR3 is 19 residues long. The CDR3 region has the DNA TGTGCCAGCGGTTACTCGATATGGTTGGACAGGGGATACACCGGGGAGCTGTTTTTT. This gives the protein CASGYSIWLDRGYTGELFF.

This clonotype was counted a few times. V gene TRBV5-1 combines with J gene TRBJ2-1; 8 bases map to TRBD2. From germline, CDR1 is SGHRS and CDR2 YFSETQ. The ends lost 0 bases at V and 5 bases at J; junction bases unmatched: 4. This CDR3 spans 15 amino acids. CDR3: CASSLDRGGDNEQFF. The DNA of the CDR3 is TGCGCCAGCAGCTTGGACCGGGGGGGAGACAATGAGCAGTTCTTC.

This clonotype occurred many times. The V gene is TRBV29-1, the J gene TRBJ2-7; TRBD1 matches 7 bases. The J segment lost 4 bases and the V segment lost 7 bases, leaving 7 bases of the junction unmatched. The CDR3 spans 12 residues. Germline CDR1 reads SQVTM; CDR2 reads ANQGSEA. The CDR3 reads CSADRERYEQYF. Here the CDR3 DNA reads TGCAGCGCTGACAGGGAACGGTACGAGCAGTACTTC.

This clonotype was seen a few times. V gene TRBV9 combines with J gene TRBJ2-3, with TRBD1 identical over 10 bases. Unmatched junction bases numbered 12, after V lost 5 bases and J lost 0 bases. The CDR3 has 18 amino acids. Per germline, CDR1 SGDLS and CDR2 YYNGEE. The CDR3 DNA is TGTGCCAGCAGTGCCTCCGGGACAGGGGTCCCCAGCACAGATACGCAGTATTTT. It yields the protein CASSASGTGVPSTDTQYF.

This clonotype was detected a few times. The chain carries TRBV29-1 and TRBJ2-5; perhaps TRBD1 as D (6 bases). The CDR3 length is 15 residues. Germline lookup yields CDR1 SQVTM and CDR2 ANQGSEA. The V and J ends lost 0 bases and 0 bases respectively, with 11 bases between them. CDR3 in amino acids: CSVEDPGQDQETQYF. Written as DNA, the CDR3 is TGCAGCGTTGAAGATCCGGGACAAGACCAAGAGACCCAGTACTTC. Looking up the rest from reference TRBV29-1 and TRBJ2-5 gives the full variable domain: SAVISQKPSRDICQRGTSLTIQCQVDSQVTMMFWYRQQPGQSLTLIATANQGSEATYESGFVIDKFPISRPNLTFSTLTVSNMSPEDSSIYLCSVEDPGQDQETQYFGPGTRLLVL.

The V call is TRBV4-2, the J call TRBJ2-1, with TRBD2 as a possible D gene (6 bases). The CDR3 runs to 18 residues. Deletions cut 2 bases from V and 4 bases from J, with 21 bases between. In germline, CDR1 is LGHNA, CDR2 YNFKEQ. The chain's CDR3 is CASSQRPGLAPTYNEQFF. In DNA form, the CDR3 reads TGTGCCAGCAGCCAACGTCCGGGACTCGCACCTACTTACAATGAGCAGTTCTTC.